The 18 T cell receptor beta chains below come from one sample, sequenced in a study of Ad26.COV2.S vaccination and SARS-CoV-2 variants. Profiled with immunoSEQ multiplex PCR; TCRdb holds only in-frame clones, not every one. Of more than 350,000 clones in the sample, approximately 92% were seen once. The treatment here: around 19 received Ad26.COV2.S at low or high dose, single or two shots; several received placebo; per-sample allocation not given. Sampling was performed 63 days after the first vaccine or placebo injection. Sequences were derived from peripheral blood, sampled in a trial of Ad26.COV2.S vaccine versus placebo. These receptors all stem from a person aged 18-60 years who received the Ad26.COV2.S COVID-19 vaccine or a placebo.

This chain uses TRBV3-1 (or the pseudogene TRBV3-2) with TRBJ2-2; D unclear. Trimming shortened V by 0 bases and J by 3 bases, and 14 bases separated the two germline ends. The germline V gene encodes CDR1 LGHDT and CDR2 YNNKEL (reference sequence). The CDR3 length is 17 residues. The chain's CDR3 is CASSQDLARTYTGELFF. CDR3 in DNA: TGTGCCAGCAGCCAAGATCTCGCCAGGACGTACACCGGGGAGCTGTTTTTT.

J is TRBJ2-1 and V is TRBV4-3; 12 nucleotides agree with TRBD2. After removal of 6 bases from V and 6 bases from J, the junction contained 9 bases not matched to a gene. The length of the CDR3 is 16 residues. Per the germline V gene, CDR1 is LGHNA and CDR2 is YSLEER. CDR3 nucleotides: TGCGCCAGCAGTCAACGACTAGCGGGAGTGGTCAATGAGCAGTTCTTC. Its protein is CASSQRLAGVVNEQFF.

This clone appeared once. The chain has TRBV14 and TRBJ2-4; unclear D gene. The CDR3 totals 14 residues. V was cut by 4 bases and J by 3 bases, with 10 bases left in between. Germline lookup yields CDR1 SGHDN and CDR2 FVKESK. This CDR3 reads CASSPSGGKNIQYF. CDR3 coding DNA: TGTGCCAGCAGCCCCTCAGGCGGCAAAAACATTCAGTACTTC. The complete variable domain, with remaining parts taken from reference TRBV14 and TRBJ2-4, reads EAGVTQFPSHSVIEKGQTVTLRCDPISGHDNLYWYRRVMGKEIKFLLHFVKESKQDESGMPNNRFLAERTGGTYSTLKVQPAELEDSGVYFCASSPSGGKNIQYFGAGTRLSVL.

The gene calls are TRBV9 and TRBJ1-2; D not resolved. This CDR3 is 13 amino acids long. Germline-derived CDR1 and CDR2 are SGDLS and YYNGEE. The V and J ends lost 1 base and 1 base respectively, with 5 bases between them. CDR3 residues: CASSVNSNYGYTF. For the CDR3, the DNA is TGTGCCAGCAGCGTAAACAGTAACTATGGCTACACCTTC.

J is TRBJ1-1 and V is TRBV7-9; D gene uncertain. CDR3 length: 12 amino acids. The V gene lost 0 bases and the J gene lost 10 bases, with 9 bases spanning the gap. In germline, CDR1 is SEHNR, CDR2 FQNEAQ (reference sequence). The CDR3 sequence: CASSLANFGAFF. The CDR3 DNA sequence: TGTGCCAGCAGCTTAGCTAATTTCGGAGCTTTCTTT.

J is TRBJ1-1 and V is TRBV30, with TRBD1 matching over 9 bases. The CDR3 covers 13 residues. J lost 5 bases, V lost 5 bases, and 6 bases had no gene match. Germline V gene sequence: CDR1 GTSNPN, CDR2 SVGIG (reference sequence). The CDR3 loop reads CAWGTGLGTEAFF. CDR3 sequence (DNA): TGTGCCTGGGGGACAGGGTTGGGGACTGAAGCTTTCTTT.

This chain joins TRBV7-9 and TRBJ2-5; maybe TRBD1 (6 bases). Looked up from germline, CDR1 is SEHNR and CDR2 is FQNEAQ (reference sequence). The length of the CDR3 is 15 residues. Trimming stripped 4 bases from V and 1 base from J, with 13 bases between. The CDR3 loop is CASSSWTETQETQYF. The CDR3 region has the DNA TGTGCCAGCAGCTCCTGGACAGAAACCCAAGAGACCCAGTACTTC. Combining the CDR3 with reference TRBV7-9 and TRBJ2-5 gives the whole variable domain DTGVSQNPRHKITKRGQNVTFRCDPISEHNRLYWYRQTLGQGPEFLTYFQNEAQLEKSRLLSDRFSAERPKGSFSTLEIQRTEQGDSAMYLCASSSWTETQETQYFGPGTRLLVL.

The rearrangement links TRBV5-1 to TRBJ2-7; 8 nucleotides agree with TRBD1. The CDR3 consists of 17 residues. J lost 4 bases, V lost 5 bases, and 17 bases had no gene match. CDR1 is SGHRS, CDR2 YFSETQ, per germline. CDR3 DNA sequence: TGCGCCAGCAGGTTCCGGGCAGGGGGCGATCTGGATTACGAGCAGTACTTC. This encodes CASRFRAGGDLDYEQYF.

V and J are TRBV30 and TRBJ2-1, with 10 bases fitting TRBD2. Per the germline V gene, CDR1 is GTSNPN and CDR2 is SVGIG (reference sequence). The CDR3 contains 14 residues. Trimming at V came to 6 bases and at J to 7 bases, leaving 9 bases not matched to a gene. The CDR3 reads CACPSPAGGNEQFF. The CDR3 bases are TGTGCCTGCCCGTCCCCAGCGGGGGGGAATGAGCAGTTCTTC.

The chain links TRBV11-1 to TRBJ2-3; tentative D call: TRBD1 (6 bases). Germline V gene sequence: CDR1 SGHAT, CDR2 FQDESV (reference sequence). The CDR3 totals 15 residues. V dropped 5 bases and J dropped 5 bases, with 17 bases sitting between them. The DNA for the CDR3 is TGTGCCAGCAGCCGTTTAGGGGGTCTAGGAGATACGCAGTATTTT. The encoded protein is CASSRLGGLGDTQYF.

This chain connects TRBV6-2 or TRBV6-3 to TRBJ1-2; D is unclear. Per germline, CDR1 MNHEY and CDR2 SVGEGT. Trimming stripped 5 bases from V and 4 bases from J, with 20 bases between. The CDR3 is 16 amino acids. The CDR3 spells CASSPLGESLGYGYTF. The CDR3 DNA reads TGTGCCAGCAGTCCCCTCGGGGAATCCTTGGGCTATGGCTACACCTTC.

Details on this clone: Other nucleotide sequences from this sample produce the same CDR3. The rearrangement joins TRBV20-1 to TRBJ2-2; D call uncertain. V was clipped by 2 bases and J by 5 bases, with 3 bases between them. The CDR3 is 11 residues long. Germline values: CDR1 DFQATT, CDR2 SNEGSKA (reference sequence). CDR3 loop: CSARNTGELFF. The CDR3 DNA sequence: TGCAGTGCTAGAAATACCGGGGAGCTGTTTTTT.

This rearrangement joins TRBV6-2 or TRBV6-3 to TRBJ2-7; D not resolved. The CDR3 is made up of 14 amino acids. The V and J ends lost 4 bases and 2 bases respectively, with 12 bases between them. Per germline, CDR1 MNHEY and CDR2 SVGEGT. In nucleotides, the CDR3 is TGTGCCAGCAGTTCCAACCCCAAGGCCTACGAGCAGTACTTC. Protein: CASSSNPKAYEQYF.

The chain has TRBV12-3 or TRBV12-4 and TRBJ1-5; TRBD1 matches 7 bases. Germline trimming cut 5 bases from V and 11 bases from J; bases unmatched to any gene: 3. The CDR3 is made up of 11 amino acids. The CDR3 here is CASSTGVAQHF. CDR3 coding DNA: TGTGCCAGCAGTACAGGGGTTGCCCAGCATTTT.

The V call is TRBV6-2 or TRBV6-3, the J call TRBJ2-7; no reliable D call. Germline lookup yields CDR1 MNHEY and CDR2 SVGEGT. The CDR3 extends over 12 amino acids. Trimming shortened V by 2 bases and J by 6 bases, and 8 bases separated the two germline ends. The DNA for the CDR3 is TGTGCCAGCAGTTACGGTGCAGGCGAGCAGTACTTC. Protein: CASSYGAGEQYF.

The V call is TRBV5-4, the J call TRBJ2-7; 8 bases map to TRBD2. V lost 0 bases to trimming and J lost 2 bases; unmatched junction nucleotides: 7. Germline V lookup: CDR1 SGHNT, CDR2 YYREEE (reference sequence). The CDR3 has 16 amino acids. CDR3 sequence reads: CASSLEPSGRTYEQYF. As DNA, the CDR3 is TGTGCCAGCAGCTTGGAACCTAGCGGGCGGACCTACGAGCAGTACTTC. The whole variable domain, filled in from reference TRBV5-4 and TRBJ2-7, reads ETGVTQSPTHLIKTRGQQVTLRCSSQSGHNTVSWYQQALGQGPQFIFQYYREEENGRGNFPPRFSGLQFPNYSSELNVNALELDDSALYLCASSLEPSGRTYEQYFGPGTRLTVT.

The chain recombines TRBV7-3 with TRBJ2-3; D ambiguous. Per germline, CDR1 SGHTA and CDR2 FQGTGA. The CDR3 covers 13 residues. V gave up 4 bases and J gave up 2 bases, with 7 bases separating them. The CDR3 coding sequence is TGTGCCAGCAGCTCAACCGACACAGATACGCAGTATTTT. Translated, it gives CASSSTDTDTQYF.

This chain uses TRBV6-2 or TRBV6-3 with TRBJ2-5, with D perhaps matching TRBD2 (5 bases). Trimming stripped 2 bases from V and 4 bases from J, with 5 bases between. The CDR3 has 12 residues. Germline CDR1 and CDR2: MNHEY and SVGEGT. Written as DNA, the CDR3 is TGTGCCAGCAGTTACCGGGGAGAGACCCAGTACTTC. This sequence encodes CASSYRGETQYF.